Given below is one T cell receptor beta chain in context. Its antigen is undetermined. Some clones are missing from TCRdb's copy, which holds only in-frame ones; the method was immunoSEQ multiplex PCR. The sample consists of about 88,000 clones, almost 85% of them appearing once. Germline V gene lookup returns CDR1 SGHVS and CDR2 FQNEAQ. The CDR3 sequence is 15 residues long. Losses at the gene ends were 3 bases for V and 4 bases for J; bases not matched to a gene: 6. The sample originates from a study of a mutant IDH1 vaccine in newly diagnosed glioma. Across the whole study: Patients were pretreated with radiotherapy, temozolomide, or both, mostly both. Notes on the study in general: There seemed to be no relation between pseudoprogression and changes in top peripheral T cell clonotypes. Among patients, 90% to 95% showed immune responses induced by the vaccine.

The time point was: baseline, week 1 (first vaccination visit). Treatment noted: pre-vaccination baseline after standard-of-care therapy. Each astrocytoma in the donors was new, WHO grade 3 or 4, IDH1-mutant and ATRX-lost. The sequence came from a middle-aged man with glioma. Some clones in this sample may be carry-over from other donors' samples. Sequencing used PBMCs, obtained from a glioma patient treated with radiotherapy, temozolomide or both. V is TRBV7-8 and J is TRBJ2-7; 10 bases line up with TRBD2. The CDR3 sequence: CASSFLGLAVYEQYF. Written as DNA, the CDR3 is TGTGCCAGCAGCTTTCTAGGACTAGCGGTATACGAGCAGTACTTC.